The T cell receptor beta chain under discussion was sequenced for a study of blood T cell repertoires in COVID-19. Study details: Samples of COVID-19 (acute and convalescent) were obtained from the United States, Italy and Spain. PBMCs, B-cell-depleted T cells, or T cells provided the cDNA or gDNA that made up the material.

Authors' methods: From reference gene primer amplification, estimates of nucleated cell counts were derived. Assay: immunoSEQ multiplex PCR; the TCRdb copy retains only in-frame clones and omits some. V, J and clone size are taken as reported in that table, and D and trimming were inferred from the DNA itself. The sample carries about 100,000 clones, around four fifths recorded once. V was clipped by 4 bases and J by 5 bases; unmatched bases: 15. Germline V gene lookup returns CDR1 SGHAT and CDR2 FQNNGV. The CDR3 spans 18 residues. The TCR was taken from a woman between 70 and 85 years old with acute or convalescent COVID-19. J is TRBJ1-3 and V is TRBV11-2, with 9 nucleotides matching TRBD1. Sample: peripheral blood. CDR3 nucleotides: TGTGCCAGCAGCTCGTCGGGACAGGGCTGGGCAATACGAAACACCATATATTTT. It is translated as CASSSSGQGWAIRNTIYF.